These 26 T cell receptor beta chains share one sample of origin, sequenced in a study of blood T cells in healthy people across ages. For the second PCR, which ran for about 7 to 11 cycles, a sample-barcoded 5' primer and a J-beta primer mix were used. TCRdb recomputed calls from the 5' RACE reads with MiXCR, one row per CDR3 protein. The sample gives about 2 million distinct CDR3 sequences, just under 50% of which show up once; 2.1% is in the top ten. Sequencing was done on a sample of blood. The receptor source for this set is a woman in her 40s in good health.

At least ten counts were recorded for this clonotype. The rearrangement uses TRBV7-2 and TRBJ2-3; possibly TRBD1 for D (5 bases). The CDR3 sequence is 13 residues long. Germline V gives CDR1 SGHTA, CDR2 FQGNSA. Between the trimmed V and J ends, which lost 5 bases and 4 bases, there was a span of 10 bases. The CDR3 protein is CASSRTGSDTQYF. The CDR3, as DNA: TGTGCCAGCAGCCGAACAGGATCAGATACGCAGTATTTT.

V is TRBV20-1 and J is TRBJ2-5; 9 bases fit TRBD2. This CDR3 spans 15 amino acids. The V gene end was trimmed by 3 bases and the J gene end by 5 bases; junction bases not matched to a gene: 10. CDR1 and CDR2 from the germline V gene are DFQATT and SNEGSKA (reference sequence). For the CDR3, the DNA is TGCAGTGCTAGTGATAGCGGGGGTCTACTGGAGACCCAGTACTTC. It is translated as CSASDSGGLLETQYF.

The chain carries TRBV6-5 and TRBJ2-2; TRBD2 agrees at 10 bases. The V gene's germline CDR1 is MNHEY and CDR2 SVGAGI. The ends lost 8 bases at V and 2 bases at J; junction bases unmatched: 5. The CDR3 length is 15 residues. The CDR3 sequence: CASQRGGFNTGELFF. Written as DNA, the CDR3 is TGTGCCAGCCAGCGGGGGGGCTTCAACACCGGGGAGCTGTTTTTT.

In this sample, this clonotype turned up a few times. This rearrangement joins TRBV6-1 to TRBJ2-7; TRBD1 matches 7 bases. This CDR3 region has 14 residues. Germline CDR1 reads MNHNS; CDR2 reads SASEGT. V was pared by 7 bases and J by 5 bases, with 11 bases of the junction left unmatched. DNA for the CDR3: TGTGCCAGCAAGAGACAGGGTCGACTTGACGAGCAGTACTTC. It encodes CASKRQGRLDEQYF.

The chain couples TRBV7-2 to TRBJ2-3, with D possibly being TRBD2 (7 bases). Trimming left V 3 bases short and J 0 bases short, with 16 bases between. CDR1 and CDR2 (germline): SGHTA, FQGNSA. This CDR3 region has 17 residues. The CDR3 spells CASSLPMGGASTDTQYF. The CDR3 region has the DNA TGTGCCAGCAGCTTGCCGATGGGGGGGGCTAGCACAGATACGCAGTATTTT.

V usage is TRBV4-2 and J usage is TRBJ2-3; 10 positions agree with TRBD2. Germline CDR1 is LGHNA and CDR2 is YNFKEQ. J was trimmed by 2 bases and V by 4 bases; bases with no gene match: 6. The CDR3 is 16 amino acids. The CDR3 bases are TGTGCCAGCAGCCGAGAACTAGCGGGGTCCACAGATACGCAGTATTTT. It encodes CASSRELAGSTDTQYF.

This clonotype has a handful of counts. The gene calls are TRBV5-1 and TRBJ1-2; perhaps TRBD1 as D (6 bases). Trimming stripped 0 bases from V and 7 bases from J, with 13 bases between. Germline assignment: CDR1 SGHRS and CDR2 YFSETQ. This CDR3 has 14 amino acids. The CDR3 DNA reads as TGCGCCAGCAGCTTGGAACAGGGACTTCGTGGCTACACCTTC. This gives the protein CASSLEQGLRGYTF.

The V gene is TRBV24-1, the J gene TRBJ2-1; 9 positions agree with TRBD2. From germline, CDR1 is KGHDR and CDR2 SFDVKD. The J segment lost 1 base and the V segment lost 8 bases, leaving 2 bases of the junction unmatched. CDR3 size: 14 residues. CDR3 in amino acids: CATNAGGSYNEQFF. The CDR3 DNA reads as TGTGCCACCAACGCGGGGGGGTCCTACAATGAGCAGTTCTTC.

The chain uses TRBV12-3 or TRBV12-4 and TRBJ1-5; 8 positions agree with TRBD1. CDR3 size: 15 residues. The ends lost 7 bases at V and 4 bases at J; junction bases unmatched: 9. The CDR3 here is CASKRQGSPNQPQHF. The CDR3 DNA reads as TGTGCCAGCAAGCGACAGGGGTCCCCTAATCAGCCCCAGCATTTT.

The chain links TRBV7-2 to TRBJ2-7, with D perhaps matching TRBD1 or TRBD2 (6 bases each). The J call may be in error: the DNA end matches TRBJ2-5 better. CDR1 is SGHTA, CDR2 FQGNSA, per germline. The CDR3 has 13 amino acids. This CDR3 is CASSLARGGTQYF. DNA of the CDR3: TGTGCCAGCAGCTTGGCCAGGGGAGGGACCCAGTACTTC.

The J gene is TRBJ2-7, the V gene TRBV7-2, with D perhaps TRBD1 or TRBD2 (5 bases each). V was cut by 5 bases and J by 7 bases, with 18 bases left in between. This CDR3 region has 14 residues. Germline V gene sequence: CDR1 SGHTA, CDR2 FQGNSA. The CDR3 is CASSGKGPSGEQYF. The CDR3 DNA reads TGTGCCAGCAGCGGGAAGGGACCGTCTGGTGAGCAGTACTTC.

The V gene is TRBV28, the J gene TRBJ1-2; D remains unclear. CDR3 length: 20 amino acids. The V gene's germline CDR1 is MDHEN and CDR2 SYDVKM. Trimming took off 1 base at V and 7 bases at J, with 31 bases between the two ends. The CDR3 nucleotides are TGTGCCAGCAGTTTATTCGGGATAGGGATGATAGGGAGACAAGATCCTGGCTACACCTTC. Its protein is CASSLFGIGMIGRQDPGYTF.

The chain has TRBV2 and TRBJ2-3, with D possibly being TRBD2 (7 bases). This CDR3 has 16 residues. Trimming cost V 7 bases and J 2 bases, with 19 bases left between them. From germline, CDR1 is SNHLY and CDR2 FYNNEI. This CDR3 is CASTEEGGNYTDTQYF. CDR3 DNA: TGTGCCAGCACCGAAGAGGGGGGGAACTACACAGATACGCAGTATTTT. The full variable domain, completed using reference TRBV2 and TRBJ2-3, is EPEVTQTPSHQVTQMGQEVILRCVPISNHLYFYWYRQILGQKVEFLVSFYNNEISEKSEIFDDQFSVERPDGSNFTLKIRSTKLEDSAMYFCASTEEGGNYTDTQYFGPGTRLTVL.

This clonotype turned up a few times. This sequence joins TRBV27 and TRBJ2-3; 11 nucleotides align to TRBD2. J lost 9 bases, V lost 6 bases, and 17 bases had no gene match. Germline CDR1 and CDR2: MNHEY and SMNVEV (reference sequence). The CDR3 runs to 17 residues. CDR3 bases: TGTGCCAGCAGCCCCACGTCCTTAGCGGGGGGGCCAACGACGCAGTATTTT. Amino acid sequence: CASSPTSLAGGPTTQYF.

The chain combines TRBV27 with TRBJ2-1; tentatively, D is TRBD2 (5 bases). This CDR3 has 12 amino acids. Trimming shortened V by 2 bases and J by 9 bases, and 8 bases separated the two germline ends. Germline CDR1 reads MNHEY; CDR2 reads SMNVEV (reference sequence). This CDR3 is CASSLIRGEQFF. The CDR3 DNA reads as TGTGCCAGCAGTTTAATTCGGGGTGAGCAGTTCTTC.

There are a few counts of this clonotype. The chain has TRBV7-2 and TRBJ2-3, with 16 bases identical to TRBD2. V gave up 5 bases and J gave up 2 bases; unmatched junction bases: 10. Germline-derived CDR1 and CDR2 are SGHTA and FQGNSA. The CDR3 has 19 residues. The CDR3 sequence: CASSEPGLAGGHFTDTQYF. In DNA form, the CDR3 reads TGTGCCAGCAGCGAGCCGGGACTAGCGGGGGGGCACTTCACAGATACGCAGTATTTT.

The rearrangement uses TRBV4-3 and TRBJ2-1; 8 positions match TRBD2. V dropped 4 bases and J dropped 6; count of bases not matched to a gene: 11. Germline CDR1 LGHNA, CDR2 YSLEER. The CDR3 runs 16 residues. The CDR3 bases are TGCGCCAGCAGCCGAAGTTGGGCGGGGGGCCCCAATGAGCAGTTCTTC. Amino acid sequence: CASSRSWAGGPNEQFF.

V is TRBV2 and J is TRBJ2-1; 8 bases are a match to TRBD2. From germline, CDR1 is SNHLY and CDR2 FYNNEI. The CDR3 covers 16 residues. Trimming at V came to 6 bases and at J to 3 bases, leaving 10 bases not matched to a gene. The CDR3 nucleotides read TGTGCCAGCAGCGGGGGGGCTGCGGGGGGCTACAATGAGCAGTTCTTC. It codes for CASSGGAAGGYNEQFF.

This clonotype was found a few times. The V and J genes are TRBV6-1 and TRBJ2-5, with TRBD1 matching 9 bases. CDR3 length equals 17 residues. Germline V CDR1 and CDR2: MNHNS, SASEGT. The J segment lost 5 bases and the V segment lost 6 bases, leaving 16 bases of the junction unmatched. In DNA form, the CDR3 reads TGTGCCAGCAGGAATTACCTACAGGGGGCTTTTAGGGAGACCCAGTACTTC. Its translation: CASRNYLQGAFRETQYF.

This clonotype was observed a handful of times. V and J are TRBV10-2 and TRBJ2-1, with 8 nucleotides matching TRBD2. The junction had 13 bases not matched to a gene; V was cut back by 6 bases and J by 6 bases. Germline lookup yields CDR1 WSHSY and CDR2 SAAADI. There are 16 residues in the CDR3. The CDR3 DNA sequence: TGCGCCAGCAGGGGCTACGGGGGGGCCCAGAGCAATGAGCAGTTCTTC. Protein: CASRGYGGAQSNEQFF.

CDR3 loop: CASSEEGGRRANEKLFF. For the CDR3, the DNA is TGTGCCAGCAGTGAAGAGGGGGGGCGCAGAGCTAATGAAAAACTGTTTTTT. The V gene is TRBV6-1, the J gene TRBJ1-4; perhaps TRBD1 as D (6 bases). V was pared by 1 base and J by 3 bases, with 15 bases between. The CDR3 contains 17 residues. Germline V gene sequence: CDR1 MNHNS, CDR2 SASEGT.

This clonotype was found many times. The chain carries TRBV4-1 and TRBJ1-2, with 12 bases that match TRBD1. Germline CDR1 reads MGHRA; CDR2 reads YSYEKL. Trimming at V came to 0 bases and at J to 4 bases, leaving 3 bases not matched to a gene. The CDR3 has 16 amino acids. This CDR3 reads CASSQEGTGGSYGYTF. For the CDR3, the DNA is TGCGCCAGCAGCCAAGAAGGGACAGGGGGCTCCTATGGCTACACCTTC.

This clonotype showed up just a few times. This chain joins TRBV11-2 and TRBJ2-7, with 8 nucleotides matching TRBD2. This CDR3 comprises 16 residues. CDR1 and CDR2 from the germline V gene are SGHAT and FQNNGV. The V segment lost 6 bases and the J segment 2 bases; nucleotides outside the gene matches: 12. CDR3 DNA: TGTGCCAGCAGTTCCACGGGCGGGGGGCCCACCTACGAGCAGTACTTC. It yields the protein CASSSTGGGPTYEQYF.

The CDR3 reads CASRERTASNYGYTF. DNA of the CDR3: TGCGCCAGCAGGGAAAGGACAGCCTCTAACTATGGCTACACCTTC. The rearrangement joins TRBV5-1 to TRBJ1-2; maybe TRBD1 (6 bases). This CDR3 spans 15 amino acids. Deletions cut 5 bases from V and 0 bases from J, with 14 bases between. Germline CDR1 is SGHRS and CDR2 is YFSETQ.

The sample holds one count of this clonotype. The germline gene is not matched at one end of the junction; a read error may be the cause. This rearrangement joins TRBV4-1 to TRBJ1-2, with 8 nucleotides matching TRBD1. The CDR3 has 15 amino acids. The germline gives CDR1 MGHRA, CDR2 YSYEKL. The CDR3 DNA reads as TGCGCCAGCAACCAAGCTTCAGGACAGGGCTATGGCTACACCTTC. This translates into CASNQASGQGYGYTF.

In its sample, this clonotype was seen a few times. V is TRBV27 and J is TRBJ2-7, with D possibly TRBD1 on 6 matching bases. V was trimmed by 3 bases and J by 4 bases, leaving 10 bases between them. This CDR3 is 13 amino acids long. Looked up from germline, CDR1 is MNHEY and CDR2 is SMNVEV (reference sequence). CDR3 DNA sequence: TGTGCCAGCAGTTTTAAAACAGGGTACGAGCAGTACTTC. It is translated as CASSFKTGYEQYF.